This TCR beta chain was retrieved from a study of CD8 T cells in Susac syndrome. Study background: Among the Susac syndrome patients who underwent sequencing, about six had clinically active disease, while about eight of them were in remission. At the time of blood draw, patients with Susac syndrome were therapy-naive, receiving corticosteroids, or receiving intravenous immunoglobulin alone.

J gave up 7 bases and V 4 bases, and 6 bases lay outside the gene matches. The germline V gene encodes CDR1 DFQATT and CDR2 SNEGSKA (reference sequence). The CDR3 is made up of 13 amino acids. Sequencing of TCR beta was performed on blood CD8+ T cells and on blood CD4+ T cells. Random hexamers were used to reverse transcribe the RNA input (about 0.45 to 1 ug). Coverage of TCR beta CDR3 amplification by immunoSEQ multiplex PCR extended to 54 Vbeta and 13 Jbeta. In TCRdb, the immunoSEQ multiplex PCR reads were re-called with MiXCR into one record per CDR3 protein. This table has around 110,000 distinct CDR3 sequences, nearly 96% appearing once.

Sequencing input: CD4+ T cells from PBMCs. This chain connects TRBV20-1 to TRBJ1-5; 8 bases line up with TRBD1. The TCR comes from a human donor with Susac syndrome. This chain's CDR3 is CSATGQGRQPQHF. The DNA of the CDR3 is TGCAGTGCTACAGGACAGGGCAGGCAGCCCCAGCATTTT.